Listed below are T cell receptor beta chains from one sample, sequenced in a study of blood T cell repertoires in COVID-19. The method was immunoSEQ multiplex PCR; TCRdb's version includes in-frame clones alone and lacks a portion of them. This table has roughly 63,000 clones, 80% to 90% appearing once. What was sequenced was peripheral blood. The receptors derive from a man between 60 and 75 years old with acute or convalescent COVID-19. Each CDR3 is given with its conserved first and last residue. The D gene is left open where the match is weak. Expanded clones get a size class; other rows say once, few or many, or leave the size out.

v_call: TRBV5-4; j_call: TRBJ2-3; d_call: TRBD2; clone_size: NA; cdr3_nt: TGTGCCAGCAGCTTAGCGGGAGGGTGGGCAGATACGCAGTATTTT; cdr3_aa: CASSLAGGWADTQYF
v_call: TRBV6-2/TRBV6-3; j_call: TRBJ2-5; d_call: TRBD2; clone_size: NA; cdr3_nt: TGTGCCAGCAGTTACAGTGGCGGGAGCTACCAAGAGACCCAGTACTTC; cdr3_aa: CASSYSGGSYQETQYF
v_call: TRBV12-3/TRBV12-4; j_call: TRBJ1-2; d_call: TRBD1; clone_size: NA; cdr3_nt: TGTGCCAGCAGTTTAAGGGACAGGTCTGGCTACACCTTC; cdr3_aa: CASSLRDRSGYTF
v_call: TRBV14; j_call: TRBJ2-3; d_call: NA; clone_size: once; cdr3_nt: TGTGCCAGCAGCCAAGTCGCCCAGTTCGGAGGAACAGATACGCAGTATTTT; cdr3_aa: CASSQVAQFGGTDTQYF
v_call: TRBV11-2; j_call: TRBJ2-7; d_call: TRBD1; clone_size: NA; cdr3_nt: TGTGCCAGCAGCTTGACAGGGAATTCCTACGAGCAGTACTTC; cdr3_aa: CASSLTGNSYEQYF
v_call: TRBV7-2; j_call: TRBJ1-1; d_call: NA; clone_size: NA; cdr3_nt: TGTGCCAGCAGTCGGGGGGTGCGGGGAGTGAACACTGAAGCTTTCTTT; cdr3_aa: CASSRGVRGVNTEAFF
v_call: TRBV11-3; j_call: TRBJ2-6; d_call: TRBD1; clone_size: NA; cdr3_nt: TGTGCCAGCAGCTCCATCGACGGGACAGGGCGGTCTTTC; cdr3_aa: CASSSIDGTGRSF
v_call: TRBV9; j_call: TRBJ2-1; d_call: NA; clone_size: NA; cdr3_nt: TGTGCCAGCAGCGTAGTAGGTCGGGGCTACAATGAGCAGTTCTTC; cdr3_aa: CASSVVGRGYNEQFF
v_call: TRBV5-1; j_call: TRBJ1-1; d_call: TRBD1; clone_size: NA; cdr3_nt: TGCGCCAGCAGCTCTCCTAGCTTGGTGGGGTCAGGGGGTGCTTTCTTT; cdr3_aa: CASSSPSLVGSGGAFF
v_call: TRBV12-3/TRBV12-4; j_call: TRBJ1-3; d_call: NA; clone_size: once; cdr3_nt: TGTGCCAGCAGTTTCGGGGGAAACACCATATATTTT; cdr3_aa: CASSFGGNTIYF
v_call: TRBV30; j_call: TRBJ2-2; d_call: NA; clone_size: NA; cdr3_nt: TGTGCCTGGAGTGTACGATTCGGCAGGGTGAACACCGGGGAGCTGTTTTTT; cdr3_aa: CAWSVRFGRVNTGELFF
v_call: TRBV29-1; j_call: TRBJ2-1; d_call: TRBD2; clone_size: NA; cdr3_nt: TGCAGCGTGGCTGGACTAGCGGGAACTAATGAGCAGTTCTTC; cdr3_aa: CSVAGLAGTNEQFF
v_call: TRBV2; j_call: TRBJ2-7; d_call: TRBD1; clone_size: NA; cdr3_nt: TGTGCCAGCAGTGATTACGGACAGGGGGCGAAGCAGTACTTC; cdr3_aa: CASSDYGQGAKQYF
v_call: TRBV21-1; j_call: TRBJ1-5; d_call: NA; clone_size: NA; cdr3_nt: TGTGCCAGCAGCCTACAGGGTCATCAGCCCCAGCATTTT; cdr3_aa: CASSLQGHQPQHF
v_call: TRBV6-6; j_call: TRBJ1-2; d_call: NA; clone_size: NA; cdr3_nt: TGTGCCAGCAGTGTGAACAGGGAAGTGGGCTACACCTTC; cdr3_aa: CASSVNREVGYTF
v_call: TRBV7-9; j_call: TRBJ1-4; d_call: NA; clone_size: NA; cdr3_nt: TGTGCCAGCAGCTTTTCCACAGGGCGCGAAAAACTGTTTTTT; cdr3_aa: CASSFSTGREKLFF
v_call: TRBV18; j_call: TRBJ2-2; d_call: TRBD2; clone_size: NA; cdr3_nt: TGTGCCAGCTCGATGGCGGGAGGGCCCTACTCCGGGGAGCTGTTTTTT; cdr3_aa: CASSMAGGPYSGELFF
v_call: TRBV5-1; j_call: TRBJ1-6; d_call: TRBD1; clone_size: NA; cdr3_nt: TGCGCCAGCAGCTGGGACAGGGTGGGTAGTTCACCCCTCCACTTT; cdr3_aa: CASSWDRVGSSPLHF
v_call: TRBV4-1; j_call: TRBJ2-7; d_call: NA; clone_size: NA; cdr3_nt: TGCGCCAGCAGCCAAGATACCAGCGGAATCGTCTACGAGCAGTACTTC; cdr3_aa: CASSQDTSGIVYEQYF
v_call: TRBV28; j_call: TRBJ1-3; d_call: TRBD1; clone_size: NA; cdr3_nt: TGTGCCAGCAGTGGCTACAGGGGATATTCTGGAAACACCATATATTTT; cdr3_aa: CASSGYRGYSGNTIYF
v_call: TRBV19; j_call: TRBJ1-6; d_call: NA; clone_size: once; cdr3_nt: TGTGCCAGTAGTATGACGCAGGGCGCGGGAATTTCACCCCTCCACTTT; cdr3_aa: CASSMTQGAGISPLHF
v_call: TRBV3-1/TRBV3-2; j_call: TRBJ1-2; d_call: NA; clone_size: NA; cdr3_nt: TGTGCCAGCAGCCAAGTAGGCGGCTCTAACTATGGCTACACCTTC; cdr3_aa: CASSQVGGSNYGYTF
v_call: TRBV7-9; j_call: TRBJ1-4; d_call: NA; clone_size: NA; cdr3_nt: TGTGCCAGCAGCGCCCACCTAGGCCTGTTTTTT; cdr3_aa: CASSAHLGLFF
v_call: TRBV6-2/TRBV6-3; j_call: TRBJ2-1; d_call: TRBD2; clone_size: NA; cdr3_nt: TGTGCCAGCAGTAAAGGTGGACTAGCGGGAGCGGCCTACAATGAGCAGTTCTTC; cdr3_aa: CASSKGGLAGAAYNEQFF
v_call: TRBV27; j_call: TRBJ1-2; d_call: TRBD1; clone_size: NA; cdr3_nt: TGTGCCAGCAGTCCTCGGACAGGGGCCGCAACTAACTATGGCTACACCTTC; cdr3_aa: CASSPRTGAATNYGYTF
v_call: TRBV7-8; j_call: TRBJ1-1; d_call: NA; clone_size: NA; cdr3_nt: TGTGCCAGCAGCTCAGGACACCGCTTTCGAAACACTGAAGCTTTCTTT; cdr3_aa: CASSSGHRFRNTEAFF
v_call: TRBV11-3; j_call: TRBJ1-6; d_call: NA; clone_size: NA; cdr3_nt: TGTGCCAGCAGCCACCGAATGGCAGGGAATTCACCCCTCCACTTT; cdr3_aa: CASSHRMAGNSPLHF
v_call: TRBV6-4; j_call: TRBJ2-6; d_call: NA; clone_size: NA; cdr3_nt: TGTGCCAGCAGTGCCACAGGGTTCGGAGGGGCCAACGTCCTGACTTTC; cdr3_aa: CASSATGFGGANVLTF
v_call: TRBV6-5; j_call: TRBJ1-1; d_call: TRBD1; clone_size: NA; cdr3_nt: TGTGCCGCCAGGACAGGTGGCACTGAAGCTTTCTTT; cdr3_aa: CAARTGGTEAFF
v_call: TRBV24-1; j_call: TRBJ1-4; d_call: NA; clone_size: few; cdr3_nt: TGTGCCACCAGTAGTGGTGGGGGCCGGCTGTTTTTT; cdr3_aa: CATSSGGGRLFF
v_call: TRBV18; j_call: TRBJ1-5; d_call: NA; clone_size: NA; cdr3_nt: TGTGCCAGCTCACCTTCAGGGCTCAATCAGCCCCAGCATTTT; cdr3_aa: CASSPSGLNQPQHF
v_call: TRBV27; j_call: TRBJ1-1; d_call: TRBD1; clone_size: NA; cdr3_nt: TGTGCCAGCAGTTTCGGACAGGGGGCGACTGAAGCTTTCTTT; cdr3_aa: CASSFGQGATEAFF